This T cell receptor (beta chain) derives from a study of T-cell memory formation after mild COVID-19. CDR1 and CDR2 from the germline V gene are SGHRS and YFSETQ. This CDR3 region has 13 residues. The trim removed 8 bases at V and 8 bases at J, leaving 12 bases unmatched. Using its own MiXCR run on the 5' RACE reads, TCRdb lists one record per CDR3 protein. Of approximately 400,000 distinct CDR3 sequences in the sample, roughly 18% were seen once. Sequences were obtained from PBMCs or a T cell subset sorted from them (not recorded which). The genes are TRBV5-1 and TRBJ1-2, with 7 bases aligning to TRBD1. The receptor was isolated from a man aged 18-30 years who had mild COVID-19 (a few samples of this study predate the infection). Cell type and time point are not known. The CDR3 DNA reads TGCGCCAGTTCGCTCGGCGGGACAGACGGCTACACCTTC. Its translation is CASSLGGTDGYTF. The full variable domain, its missing parts supplied by reference TRBV5-1 and TRBJ1-2, is KAGVTQTPRYLIKTRGQQVTLSCSPISGHRSVSWYQQTPGQGLQFLFEYFSETQRNKGNFPGRFSGRQFSNSRSEMNVSTLELGDSALYLCASSLGGTDGYTFGSGTRLTVV.